This T cell receptor beta chain was obtained from a study of somatic mutations in cytotoxic T cells in rheumatoid arthritis. The overall study: After diagnosis, patient blood (nearly 31 ml EDTA) was drawn right away, before any treatment was given. Study-level results: Comparison of CD8+ T-cell clonality between rheumatoid arthritis patients and age-matched healthy controls yielded no significant difference.

TCRdb's table, derived via immunoSEQ multiplex PCR, lists solely in-frame clones and lacks some. Among just over 20,000 clones, around 86% were seen once, and the ten largest hold 14%. A few counts support this clone. The antigen is unknown. The CDR3 is 14 residues long. Germline V gene lookup returns CDR1 SGHVS and CDR2 FNYEAQ. V lost 0 bases, J lost 6 bases, and 9 bases lay in between. The origin of this receptor is an adult with rheumatoid arthritis. The chain carries TRBV7-6 and TRBJ2-1, with D perhaps being TRBD1 or TRBD2 (5 bases each). Sequenced input: CD8+ T cells sorted from blood. CDR3 in amino acids: CASSLAYGTNEQFF. The CDR3 DNA reads as TGTGCCAGCAGCTTAGCGTACGGGACCAATGAGCAGTTCTTC.